This T cell receptor (beta chain) was documented in a study of T cells after yellow fever vaccination. This clonotype was counted many times. What it binds is not known. As TCR cDNA was made by 5'RACE template switching, a universal primer site and UMIs were added. From the 5' RACE reads, TCRdb called clonotypes with MiXCR, one entry per CDR3 protein. The table has 300,000 to 400,000 distinct CDR3 sequences, 8.7% seen once. Study-wide results and limits: Clonotypes shared by both compartments, CD4 and CD8, made up a small share. Researchers report a weaker secondary response that nonetheless peaked faster, day 5 versus 15.

The CDR3 length is 12 residues. The ends were cut back, 4 bases at V and 6 bases at J, with 10 bases in the middle. Germline values: CDR1 SGHRS, CDR2 YFSETQ. This receptor was identified in a man in his late teens or twenties who received the YFV17D yellow fever vaccine. The specimen comprised PBMCs, sampled on the day of the first yellow fever vaccination. The V call is TRBV5-1, the J call TRBJ1-2; no clear D. The CDR3: CASSRGEDGYTF. In nucleotides, the CDR3 is TGCGCCAGCAGCCGAGGTGAGGATGGCTACACCTTC.